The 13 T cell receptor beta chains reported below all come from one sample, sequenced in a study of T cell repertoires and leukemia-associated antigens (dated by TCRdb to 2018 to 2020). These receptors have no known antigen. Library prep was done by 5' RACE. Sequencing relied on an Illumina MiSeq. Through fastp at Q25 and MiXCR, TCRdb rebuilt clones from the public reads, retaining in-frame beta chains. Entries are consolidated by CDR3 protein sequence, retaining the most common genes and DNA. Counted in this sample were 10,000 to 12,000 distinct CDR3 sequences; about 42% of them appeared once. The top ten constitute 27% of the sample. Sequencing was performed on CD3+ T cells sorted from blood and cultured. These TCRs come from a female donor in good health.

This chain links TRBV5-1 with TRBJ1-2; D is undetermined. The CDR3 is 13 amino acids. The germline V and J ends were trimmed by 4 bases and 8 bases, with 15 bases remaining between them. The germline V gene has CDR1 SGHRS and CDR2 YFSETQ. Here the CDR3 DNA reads TGCGCCAGCAGCGTGGGCCTACCCAGAGGCTACACCTTC. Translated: CASSVGLPRGYTF.

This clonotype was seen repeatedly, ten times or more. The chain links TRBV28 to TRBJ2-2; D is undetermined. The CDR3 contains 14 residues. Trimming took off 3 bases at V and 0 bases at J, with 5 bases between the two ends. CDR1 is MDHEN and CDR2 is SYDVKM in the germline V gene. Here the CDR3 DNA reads TGTGCCAGCAGTTTTTCAGCGAACACCGGGGAGCTGTTTTTT. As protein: CASSFSANTGELFF.

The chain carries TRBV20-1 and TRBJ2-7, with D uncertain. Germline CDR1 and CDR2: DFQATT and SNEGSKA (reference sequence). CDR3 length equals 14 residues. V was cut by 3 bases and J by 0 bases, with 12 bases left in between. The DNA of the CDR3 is TGCAGTGCTAGTTCAGGCACGAGCTCCTACGAGCAGTACTTC. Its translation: CSASSGTSSYEQYF.

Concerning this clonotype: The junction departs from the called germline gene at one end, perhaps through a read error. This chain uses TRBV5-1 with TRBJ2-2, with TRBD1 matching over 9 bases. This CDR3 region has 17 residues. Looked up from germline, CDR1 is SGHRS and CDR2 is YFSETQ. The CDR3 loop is CASQSTGGAGNTGELVF. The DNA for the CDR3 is TGCGCCAGCCAGAGTACAGGGGGCGCGGGAAACACCGGGGAGCTGGTTTTT.

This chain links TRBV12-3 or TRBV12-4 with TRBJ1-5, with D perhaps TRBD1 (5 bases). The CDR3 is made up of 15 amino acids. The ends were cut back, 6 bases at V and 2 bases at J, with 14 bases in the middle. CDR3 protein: CASRPGMGGNQPQHF. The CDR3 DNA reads TGTGCCAGCAGGCCGGGGATGGGGGGCAATCAGCCCCAGCATTTT.

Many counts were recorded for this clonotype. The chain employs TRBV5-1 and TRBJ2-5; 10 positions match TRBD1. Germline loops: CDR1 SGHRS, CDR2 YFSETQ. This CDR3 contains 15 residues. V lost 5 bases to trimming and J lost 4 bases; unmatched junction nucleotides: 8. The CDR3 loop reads CASSRDRGRSETQYF. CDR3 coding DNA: TGCGCCAGCAGTCGGGACAGGGGAAGATCAGAGACCCAGTACTTC.

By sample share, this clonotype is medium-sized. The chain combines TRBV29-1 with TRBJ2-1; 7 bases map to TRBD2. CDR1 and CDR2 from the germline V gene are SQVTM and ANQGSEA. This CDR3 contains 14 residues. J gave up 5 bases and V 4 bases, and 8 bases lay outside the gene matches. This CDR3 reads CSVVFDLADNEQFF. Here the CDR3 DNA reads TGCAGCGTTGTATTTGATCTAGCGGACAATGAGCAGTTCTTC.

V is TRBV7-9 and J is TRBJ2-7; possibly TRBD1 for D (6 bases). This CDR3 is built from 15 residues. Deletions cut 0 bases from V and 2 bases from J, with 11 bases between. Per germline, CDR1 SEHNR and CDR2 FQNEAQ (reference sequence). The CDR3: CASSLAQGGAYEQYF. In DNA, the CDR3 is TGTGCCAGCAGCTTAGCACAGGGTGGAGCCTACGAGCAGTACTTC.

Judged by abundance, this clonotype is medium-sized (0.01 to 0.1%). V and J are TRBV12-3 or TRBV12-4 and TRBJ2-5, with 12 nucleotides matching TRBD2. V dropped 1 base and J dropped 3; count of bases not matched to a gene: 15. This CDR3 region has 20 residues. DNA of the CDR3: TGTGCCAGCAGTTTAGGGGGAGCATGGACTAGCGGGACATCAAAAGAGACCCAGTACTTC. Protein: CASSLGGAWTSGTSKETQYF.

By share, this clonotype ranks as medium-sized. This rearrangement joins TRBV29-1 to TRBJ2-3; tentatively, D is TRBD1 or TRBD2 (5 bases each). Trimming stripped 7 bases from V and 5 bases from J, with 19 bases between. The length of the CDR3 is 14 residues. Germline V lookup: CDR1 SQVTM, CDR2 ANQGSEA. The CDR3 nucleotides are TGCAGCGCCGCCGGGACCCTGAGAGTAGATACGCAGTATTTT. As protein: CSAAGTLRVDTQYF.

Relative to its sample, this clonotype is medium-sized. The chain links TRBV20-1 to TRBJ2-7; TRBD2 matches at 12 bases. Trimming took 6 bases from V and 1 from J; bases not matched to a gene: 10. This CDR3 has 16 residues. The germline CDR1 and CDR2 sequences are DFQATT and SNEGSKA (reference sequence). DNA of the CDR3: TGCAGTGCCCTGACTAGCGGGAGAGGATTATCCTACGAGCAGTACTTC. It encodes CSALTSGRGLSYEQYF.

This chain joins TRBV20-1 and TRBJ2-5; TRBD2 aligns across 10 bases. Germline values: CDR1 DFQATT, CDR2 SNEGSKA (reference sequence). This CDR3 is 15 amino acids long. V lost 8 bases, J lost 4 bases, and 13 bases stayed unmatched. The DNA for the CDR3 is TGCAGTCCCCGGGGGGCTAGCGGGAGAGTAGAGACCCAGTACTTC. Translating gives CSPRGASGRVETQYF.

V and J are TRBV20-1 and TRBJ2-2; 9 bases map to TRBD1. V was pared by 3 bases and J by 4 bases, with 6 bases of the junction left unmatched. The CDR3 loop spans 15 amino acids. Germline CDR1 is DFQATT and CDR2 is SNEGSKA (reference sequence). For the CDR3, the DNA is TGCAGTGCTAGGGCCGGGACAGGGATCACCGGGGAGCTGTTTTTT. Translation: CSARAGTGITGELFF.